These 16 T cell receptor beta chains were all obtained from the same sample, sequenced in a study of shared clonotypes between healthy human individuals. The repertoire was sequenced with immunoSEQ multiplex PCR; TCRdb's copy has only in-frame clones and lacks some. The data show approximately 1.5 million clones, with 97% to 99% seen just once and approximately 0.4% held by the top ten. The sample taken for sequencing was naive CD4+ T cells sorted from blood. Subset given: CD45RA+ positively selected. Receptors originate from a man in his thirties or forties in good health.

The rearrangement joins TRBV18 to TRBJ1-1; 9 nucleotides match TRBD1. This CDR3 is 15 amino acids long. Germline-derived CDR1 and CDR2 are KGHSH and LQKENI. The J segment lost 5 bases and the V segment lost 4 bases, leaving 8 bases of the junction unmatched. The CDR3 region is CASSLRTGEGTEAFF. Here the CDR3 DNA reads TGTGCCAGCTCACTAAGGACAGGGGAGGGGACTGAAGCTTTCTTT.

The chain couples TRBV5-4 to TRBJ2-2, with a possible D match to TRBD2 (5 bases). The V gene's germline CDR1 is SGHNT and CDR2 YYREEE (reference sequence). Trimming shortened V by 2 bases and J by 5 bases, and 13 bases separated the two germline ends. This CDR3 region has 15 residues. CDR3 DNA sequence: TGTGCCAGCAGCTTAGAGGGAGTGCGGACCGGGGAGCTGTTTTTT. Its protein is CASSLEGVRTGELFF.

Details on this clone: Other nucleotide sequences from this sample produce the same CDR3. The V call is TRBV6-1, the J call TRBJ2-7; the match to TRBD1 covers 8 bases. V lost 4 bases to trimming and J lost 2 bases; unmatched junction nucleotides: 4. Germline assignment: CDR1 MNHNS and CDR2 SASEGT. The CDR3 length is 14 residues. The chain's CDR3 is CASSGRTGTYEQYF. The CDR3 nucleotides read TGTGCCAGCAGTGGGCGGACAGGGACCTACGAGCAGTACTTC.

V gene TRBV28 combines with J gene TRBJ2-2; D tentatively reads TRBD1 or TRBD2 (5 bases each). V lost 6 bases and J 1 base, leaving 18 bases between the germline ends. Germline V CDR1 and CDR2: MDHEN, SYDVKM. CDR3 size: 17 residues. The CDR3 sequence: CASSNLLGTVNTGELFF. In DNA form, the CDR3 reads TGTGCCAGCAGCAACCTCCTGGGGACGGTGAACACCGGGGAGCTGTTTTTT. The whole variable domain, filled in from reference TRBV28 and TRBJ2-2, reads DVKVTQSSRYLVKRTGEKVFLECVQDMDHENMFWYRQDPGLGLRLIYFSYDVKMKEKGDIPEGYSVSREKKERFSLILESASTNQTSMYLCASSNLLGTVNTGELFFGEGSRLTVL.

CDR3 protein: CASSFKFGNEQFF. DNA of the CDR3: TGTGCCAGCAGCTTCAAGTTTGGGAATGAGCAGTTCTTC. The genes are TRBV7-2 and TRBJ2-1; D is unresolved. Trimming pared 3 bases from V and 7 bases from J, leaving 10 bases between. This CDR3 is 13 amino acids long. Germline V gives CDR1 SGHTA, CDR2 FQGNSA.

The chain recombines TRBV5-4 with TRBJ2-7; the match to TRBD1 covers 9 bases. The CDR3 length is 15 residues. Trimming removed 2 bases from V and 7 bases from J; junction bases left unmatched: 10. In germline, CDR1 is SGHNT, CDR2 YYREEE (reference sequence). In DNA form, the CDR3 reads TGTGCCAGCAGCTTACAGGGGGCGTCCTTGGGGGAGCAGTACTTC. Protein product: CASSLQGASLGEQYF.

The V gene is TRBV7-9, the J gene TRBJ2-2, with D hard to call. Trimming took 5 bases from V and 7 from J, leaving 5 bases between them. Germline V gene lookup returns CDR1 SEHNR and CDR2 FQNEAQ (reference sequence). This CDR3 has 11 amino acids. CDR3 nucleotide sequence: TGTGCCAGCAGCGACCGCGGGGAGCTGTTTTTT. Protein product: CASSDRGELFF. Filled out from reference TRBV7-9 and TRBJ2-2, the complete variable domain reads DTGVSQNPRHKITKRGQNVTFRCDPISEHNRLYWYRQTLGQGPEFLTYFQNEAQLEKSRLLSDRFSAERPKGSFSTLEIQRTEQGDSAMYLCASSDRGELFFGEGSRLTVL.

CDR3 sequence (DNA): TGTGCCAGCAGCCTCATGGGACTAGCGAGAGAAGAGACCCAGTACTTC. It encodes CASSLMGLAREETQYF. The chain employs TRBV11-2 and TRBJ2-5; 10 bases agree with TRBD2. The germline CDR1 and CDR2 sequences are SGHAT and FQNNGV. The CDR3 runs 16 residues. J gave up 3 bases and V 5 bases, and 9 bases lay outside the gene matches.

The chain carries TRBV10-2 and TRBJ2-1, with TRBD2 identical over 9 bases. This CDR3 region has 16 residues. Germline-derived CDR1 and CDR2 are WSHSY and SAAADI. J gave up 6 bases and V 0 bases, and 6 bases lay outside the gene matches. The CDR3 loop reads CASSESAGGPGNEQFF. The CDR3 nucleotides read TGCGCCAGCAGTGAGTCGGCGGGAGGGCCGGGCAATGAGCAGTTCTTC.

The V gene is TRBV9, the J gene TRBJ1-4; TRBD1 agrees at 7 bases. The CDR3 is 16 residues long. Germline CDR1 reads SGDLS; CDR2 reads YYNGEE. The junction had 9 bases not matched to a gene; V was cut back by 3 bases and J by 4 bases. The CDR3 is CASSALTGEFNEKLFF. The CDR3 DNA reads TGTGCCAGCAGCGCCTTAACAGGGGAGTTTAATGAAAAACTGTTTTTT.

This chain uses TRBV9 with TRBJ2-1, with 9 bases identical to TRBD2. This CDR3 spans 16 amino acids. Germline CDR1 and CDR2: SGDLS and YYNGEE. After removal of 0 bases from V and 7 bases from J, the junction contained 8 bases not matched to a gene. This CDR3 is CASSVDAGGPPNEQFF. The CDR3 DNA follows: TGTGCCAGCAGCGTAGATGCGGGAGGGCCTCCGAATGAGCAGTTCTTC.

The CDR3 region is CASSPGGRGNQPQHF. CDR3 DNA: TGTGCCAGCAGCCCAGGGGGTAGAGGCAATCAGCCCCAGCATTTT. The chain has TRBV11-2 and TRBJ1-5; TRBD1 matches at 7 bases. This CDR3 contains 15 residues. CDR1 is SGHAT, CDR2 FQNNGV, per germline. Losses at the gene ends were 5 bases for V and 2 bases for J; bases not matched to a gene: 6.

The rearrangement links TRBV7-6 to TRBJ2-5; D call uncertain. From germline, CDR1 is SGHVS and CDR2 FNYEAQ. The CDR3 sequence is 15 residues long. Trimming removed 0 bases from V and 5 bases from J, with 13 bases in between. This CDR3 reads CASSLAGGVRETQYF. CDR3 nucleotide sequence: TGTGCCAGCAGCTTAGCGGGTGGCGTTCGGGAGACCCAGTACTTC.

This chain joins TRBV2 and TRBJ2-7; 12 nucleotides agree with TRBD1. V was pared by 8 bases and J by 4 bases, with 6 bases of the junction left unmatched. The CDR3 totals 14 residues. CDR1 is SNHLY and CDR2 is FYNNEI in the germline V gene. The CDR3 loop is CASQGQGARYEQYF. CDR3 in DNA: TGTGCCAGCCAGGGACAGGGGGCAAGGTACGAGCAGTACTTC.

J is TRBJ1-1 and V is TRBV18; no clear D gene. The CDR3 contains 15 residues. The V gene's germline CDR1 is KGHSH and CDR2 LQKENI. Trimming took 3 bases from V and 1 from J, leaving 12 bases between them. The CDR3 coding sequence is TGTGCCAGCTCACCGCAACAGATCTCGAACACTGAAGCTTTCTTT. It is translated as CASSPQQISNTEAFF.

The chain uses TRBV5-1 and TRBJ2-7; a weak D match, TRBD1 (6 bases). Between the trimmed V and J ends, which lost 4 bases and 3 bases, there was a span of 20 bases. Germline CDR1 SGHRS, CDR2 YFSETQ. The CDR3 sequence is 16 residues long. DNA for the CDR3: TGCGCCAGCAGCATAACAGGGTCCCTGTTGATCTACGAGCAGTACTTC. It yields the protein CASSITGSLLIYEQYF.